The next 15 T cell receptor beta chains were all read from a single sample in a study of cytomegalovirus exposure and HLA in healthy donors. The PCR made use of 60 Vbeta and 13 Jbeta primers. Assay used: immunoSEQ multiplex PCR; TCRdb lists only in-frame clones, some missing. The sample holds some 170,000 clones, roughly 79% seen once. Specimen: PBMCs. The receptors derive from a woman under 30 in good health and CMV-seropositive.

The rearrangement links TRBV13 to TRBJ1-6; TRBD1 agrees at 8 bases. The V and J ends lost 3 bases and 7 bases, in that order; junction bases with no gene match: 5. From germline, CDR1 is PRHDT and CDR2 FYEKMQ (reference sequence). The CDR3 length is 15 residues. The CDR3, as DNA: TGTGCCAGCAGCTTCGACAGGGGCAAGAATTCACCCCTCCACTTT. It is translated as CASSFDRGKNSPLHF. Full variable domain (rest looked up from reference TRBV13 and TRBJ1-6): AAGVIQSPRHLIKEKRETATLKCYPIPRHDTVYWYQQGPGQDPQFLISFYEKMQSDKGSIPDRFSAQQFSDYHSELNMSSLELGDSALYFCASSFDRGKNSPLHFGNGTRLTVT.

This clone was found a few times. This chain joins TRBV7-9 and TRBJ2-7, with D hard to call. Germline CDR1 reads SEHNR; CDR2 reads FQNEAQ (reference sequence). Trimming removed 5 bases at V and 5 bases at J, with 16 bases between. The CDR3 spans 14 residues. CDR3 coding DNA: TGTGCCAGCAGCCCCTTCCACCCCACTAACGAGCAGTACTTC. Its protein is CASSPFHPTNEQYF.

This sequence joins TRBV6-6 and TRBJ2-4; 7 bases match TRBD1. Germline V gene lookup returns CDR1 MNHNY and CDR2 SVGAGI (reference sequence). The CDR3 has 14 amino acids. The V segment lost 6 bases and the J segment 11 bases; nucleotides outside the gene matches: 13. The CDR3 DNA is TGTGCCAGCAGACTGGAGACAGGGAATTCCCTTCAGTACTTC. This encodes CASRLETGNSLQYF.

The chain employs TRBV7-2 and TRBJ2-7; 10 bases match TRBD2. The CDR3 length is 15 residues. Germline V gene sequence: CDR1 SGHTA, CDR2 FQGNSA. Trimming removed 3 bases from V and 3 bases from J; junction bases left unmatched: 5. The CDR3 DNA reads TGTGCCAGCAGCTTGGGGCTAGCGGGGGACTACGAGCAGTACTTC. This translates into CASSLGLAGDYEQYF.

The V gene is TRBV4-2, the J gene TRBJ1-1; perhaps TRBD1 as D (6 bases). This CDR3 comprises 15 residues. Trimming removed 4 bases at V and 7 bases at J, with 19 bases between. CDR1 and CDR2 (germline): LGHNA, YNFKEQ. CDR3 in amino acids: CASSPAQGTTREAFF. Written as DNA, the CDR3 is TGTGCCAGCAGCCCCGCGCAGGGGACCACTCGTGAAGCTTTCTTT.

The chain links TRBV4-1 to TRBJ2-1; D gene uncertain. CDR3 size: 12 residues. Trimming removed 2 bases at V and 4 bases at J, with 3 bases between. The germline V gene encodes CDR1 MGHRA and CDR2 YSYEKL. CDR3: CASSQPYNEQFF. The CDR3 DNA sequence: TGCGCCAGCAGCCAACCTTACAATGAGCAGTTCTTC.

The CDR3 loop is CASARDSNTDTQYF. The CDR3 coding sequence is TGTGCCAGCGCCCGGGACTCCAACACAGATACGCAGTATTTT. This chain joins TRBV6-4 and TRBJ2-3, with D tentatively TRBD2 (6 bases). Germline V lookup: CDR1 MRHNA, CDR2 SNTAGT. The CDR3 extends over 14 amino acids. Trimming cost V 8 bases and J 2 bases, with 14 bases left between them.

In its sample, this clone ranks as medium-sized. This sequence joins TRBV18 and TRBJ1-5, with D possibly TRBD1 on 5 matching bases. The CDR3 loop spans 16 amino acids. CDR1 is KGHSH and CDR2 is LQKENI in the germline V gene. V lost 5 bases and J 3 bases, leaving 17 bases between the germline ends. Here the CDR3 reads CASSKSEAGNNQPQHF. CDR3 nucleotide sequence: TGTGCCAGCTCAAAAAGTGAGGCAGGGAACAATCAGCCCCAGCATTTT.

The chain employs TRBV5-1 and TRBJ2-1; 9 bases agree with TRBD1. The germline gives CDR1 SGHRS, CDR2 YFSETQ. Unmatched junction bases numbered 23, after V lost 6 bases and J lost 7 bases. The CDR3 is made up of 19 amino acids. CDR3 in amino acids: CASKTTPSGQGFRSNEQFF. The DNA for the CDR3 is TGCGCCAGCAAGACCACTCCCTCGGGACAGGGTTTTAGGAGTAATGAGCAGTTCTTC.

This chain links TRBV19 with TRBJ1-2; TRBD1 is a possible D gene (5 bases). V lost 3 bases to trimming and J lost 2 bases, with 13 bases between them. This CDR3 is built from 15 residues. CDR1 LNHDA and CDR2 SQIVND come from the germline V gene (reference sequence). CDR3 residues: CASSIGRKGNYGYTF. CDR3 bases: TGTGCCAGTAGTATCGGCCGGAAGGGGAACTATGGCTACACCTTC.

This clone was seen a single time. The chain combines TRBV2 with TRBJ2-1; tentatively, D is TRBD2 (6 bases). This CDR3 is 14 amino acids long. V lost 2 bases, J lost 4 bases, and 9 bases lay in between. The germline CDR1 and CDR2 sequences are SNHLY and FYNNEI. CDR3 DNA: TGTGCCAGCAGTGAATGGGGAGGATACAATGAGCAGTTCTTC. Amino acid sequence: CASSEWGGYNEQFF.

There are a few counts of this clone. The CDR3 coding sequence is TGTGCCAGCAGAGACAGGACAGGGAACACTGAAGCTTTCTTT. Amino acid sequence: CASRDRTGNTEAFF. The chain links TRBV6-6 to TRBJ1-1, with 7 bases identical to TRBD1. V lost 6 bases, J lost 1 base, and 5 bases stayed unmatched. The CDR3 sequence is 14 residues long. Germline lookup yields CDR1 MNHNY and CDR2 SVGAGI (reference sequence).

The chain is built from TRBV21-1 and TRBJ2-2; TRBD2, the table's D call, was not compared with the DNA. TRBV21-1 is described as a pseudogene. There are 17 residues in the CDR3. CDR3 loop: CASSNRGGLAATRELFF. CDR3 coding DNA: TGTGCCAGCAGCAATAGGGGAGGGCTAGCGGCAACCAGGGAGCTGTTTTTT.

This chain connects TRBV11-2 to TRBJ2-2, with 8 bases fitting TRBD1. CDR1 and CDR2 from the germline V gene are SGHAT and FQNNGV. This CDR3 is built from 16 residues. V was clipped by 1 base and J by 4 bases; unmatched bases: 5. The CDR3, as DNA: TGTGCCAGCAGCTTAGTACGGACAGGGAGCACCGGGGAGCTGTTTTTT. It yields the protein CASSLVRTGSTGELFF.

This chain's CDR3 is CASSQGTRVSSTDTQYF. The CDR3 coding sequence is TGCGCCAGCAGCCAAGGGACGCGGGTCTCCAGCACAGATACGCAGTATTTT. V gene TRBV4-3 combines with J gene TRBJ2-3; D is perhaps TRBD2 (5 bases). The CDR3 runs 17 residues. CDR1 and CDR2 from the germline V gene are LGHNA and YSLEER. V was clipped by 1 base and J by 0 bases, with 14 bases between them.